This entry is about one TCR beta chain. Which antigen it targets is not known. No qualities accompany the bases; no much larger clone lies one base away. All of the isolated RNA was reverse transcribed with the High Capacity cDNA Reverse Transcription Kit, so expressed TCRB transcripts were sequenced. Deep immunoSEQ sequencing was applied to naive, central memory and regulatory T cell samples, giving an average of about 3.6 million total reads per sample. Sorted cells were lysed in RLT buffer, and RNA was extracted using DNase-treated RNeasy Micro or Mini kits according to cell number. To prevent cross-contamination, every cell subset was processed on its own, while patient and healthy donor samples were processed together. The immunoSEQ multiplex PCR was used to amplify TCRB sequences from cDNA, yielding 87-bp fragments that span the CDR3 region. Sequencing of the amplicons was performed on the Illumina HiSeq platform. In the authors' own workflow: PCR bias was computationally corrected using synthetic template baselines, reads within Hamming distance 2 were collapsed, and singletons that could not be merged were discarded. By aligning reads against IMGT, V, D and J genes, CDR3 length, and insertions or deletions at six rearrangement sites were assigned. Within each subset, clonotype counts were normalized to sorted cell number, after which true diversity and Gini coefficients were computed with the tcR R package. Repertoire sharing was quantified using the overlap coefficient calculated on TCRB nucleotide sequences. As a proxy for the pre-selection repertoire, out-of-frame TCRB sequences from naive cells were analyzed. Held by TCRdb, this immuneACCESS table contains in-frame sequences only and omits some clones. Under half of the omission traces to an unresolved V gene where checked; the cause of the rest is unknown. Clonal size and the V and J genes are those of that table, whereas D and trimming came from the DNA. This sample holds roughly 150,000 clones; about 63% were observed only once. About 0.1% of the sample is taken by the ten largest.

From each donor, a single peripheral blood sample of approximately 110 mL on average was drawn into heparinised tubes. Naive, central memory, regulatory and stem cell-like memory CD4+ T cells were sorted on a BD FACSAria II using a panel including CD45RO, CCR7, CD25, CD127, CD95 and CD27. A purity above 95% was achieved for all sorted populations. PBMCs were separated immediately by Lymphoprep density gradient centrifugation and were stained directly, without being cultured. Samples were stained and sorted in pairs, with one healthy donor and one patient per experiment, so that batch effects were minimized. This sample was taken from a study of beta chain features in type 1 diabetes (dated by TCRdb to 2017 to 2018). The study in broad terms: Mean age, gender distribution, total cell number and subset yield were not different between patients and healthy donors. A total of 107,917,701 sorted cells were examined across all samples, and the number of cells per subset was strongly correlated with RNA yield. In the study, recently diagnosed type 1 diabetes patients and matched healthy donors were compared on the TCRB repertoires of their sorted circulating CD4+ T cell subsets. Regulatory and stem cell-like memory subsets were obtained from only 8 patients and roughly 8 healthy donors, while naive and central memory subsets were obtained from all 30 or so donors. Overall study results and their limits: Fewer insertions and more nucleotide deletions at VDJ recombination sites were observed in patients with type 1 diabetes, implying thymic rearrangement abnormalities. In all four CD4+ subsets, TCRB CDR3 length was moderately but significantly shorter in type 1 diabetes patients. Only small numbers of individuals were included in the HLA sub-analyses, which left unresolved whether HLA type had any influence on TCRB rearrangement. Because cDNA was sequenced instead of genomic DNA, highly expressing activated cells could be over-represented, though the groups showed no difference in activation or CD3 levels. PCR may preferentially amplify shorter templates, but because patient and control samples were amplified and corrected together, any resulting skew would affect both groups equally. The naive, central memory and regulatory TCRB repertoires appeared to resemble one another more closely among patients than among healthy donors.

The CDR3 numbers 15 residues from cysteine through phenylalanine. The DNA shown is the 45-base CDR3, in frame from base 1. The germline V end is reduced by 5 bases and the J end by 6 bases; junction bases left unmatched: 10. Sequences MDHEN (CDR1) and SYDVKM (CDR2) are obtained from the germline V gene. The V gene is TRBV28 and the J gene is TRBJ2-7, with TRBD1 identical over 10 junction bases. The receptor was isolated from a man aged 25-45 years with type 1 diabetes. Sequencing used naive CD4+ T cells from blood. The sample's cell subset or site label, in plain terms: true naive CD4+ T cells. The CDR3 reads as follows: CASSTTGQGTREQYF. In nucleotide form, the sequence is TGTGCCAGCAGTACCACGGGACAGGGGACACGCGAGCAGTACTTC.